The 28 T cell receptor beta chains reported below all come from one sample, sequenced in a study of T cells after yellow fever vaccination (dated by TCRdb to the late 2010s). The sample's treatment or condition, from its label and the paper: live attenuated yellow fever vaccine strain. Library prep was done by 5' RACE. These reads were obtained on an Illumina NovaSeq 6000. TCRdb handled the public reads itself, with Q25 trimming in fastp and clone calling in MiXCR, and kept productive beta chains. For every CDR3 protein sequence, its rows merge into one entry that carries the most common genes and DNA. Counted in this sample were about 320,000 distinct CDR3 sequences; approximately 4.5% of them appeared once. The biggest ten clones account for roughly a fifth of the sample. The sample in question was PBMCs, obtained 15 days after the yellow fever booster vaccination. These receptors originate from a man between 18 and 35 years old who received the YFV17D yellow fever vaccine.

CDR3 amino acids: CARRRADKRV. The CDR3 region has the DNA TGTGCCAGAAGAAGGGCGGATAAAAGGGTC. This rearrangement joins TRBV6-2 or TRBV6-3 to TRBJ2-7; D is undetermined. The CDR3 runs to 10 residues. Germline CDR1 and CDR2: MNHEY and SVGEGT.

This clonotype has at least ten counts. The CDR3 sequence: CASSHYGDSLGQETQYF. DNA of the CDR3: TGTGCCAGCAGCCATTATGGAGACAGCCTGGGCCAAGAGACCCAGTACTTC. The chain couples TRBV7-2 to TRBJ2-5, with a possible D match to TRBD1 (5 bases). Trimming cost V 5 bases and J 1 base, with 20 bases left between them. The CDR3 runs to 17 residues. Germline values: CDR1 SGHTA, CDR2 FQGNSA. Full variable domain (outside the CDR3, taken from reference TRBV7-2 and TRBJ2-5): GAGVSQSPSNKVTEKGKDVELRCDPISGHTALYWYRQSLGQGLEFLIYFQGNSAPDKSGLPSDRFSAERTGGSVSTLTIQRTQQEDSAVYLCASSHYGDSLGQETQYFGPGTRLLVL.

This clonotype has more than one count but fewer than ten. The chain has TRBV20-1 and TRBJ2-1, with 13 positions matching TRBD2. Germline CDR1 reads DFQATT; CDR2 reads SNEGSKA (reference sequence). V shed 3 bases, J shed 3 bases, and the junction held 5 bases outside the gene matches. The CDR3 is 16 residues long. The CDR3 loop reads CSARDGLAGVYNEQFF. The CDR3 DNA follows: TGCAGTGCTAGGGACGGACTAGCGGGGGTCTACAATGAGCAGTTCTTC.

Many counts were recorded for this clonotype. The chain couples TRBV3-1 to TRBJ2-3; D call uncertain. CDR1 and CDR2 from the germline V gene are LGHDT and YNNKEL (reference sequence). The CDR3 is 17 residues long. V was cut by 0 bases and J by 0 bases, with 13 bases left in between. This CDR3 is CASSQDRQAPSTDTQYF. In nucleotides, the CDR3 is TGTGCCAGCAGCCAAGATCGGCAGGCGCCTAGCACAGATACGCAGTATTTT.

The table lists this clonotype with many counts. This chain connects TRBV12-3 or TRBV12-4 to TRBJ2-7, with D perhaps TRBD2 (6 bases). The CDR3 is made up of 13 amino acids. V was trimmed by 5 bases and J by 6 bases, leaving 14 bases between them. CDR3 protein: CASSLGVGGEQYF. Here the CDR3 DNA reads TGTGCCAGCAGTCTAGGGGTCGGGGGCGAGCAGTACTTC.

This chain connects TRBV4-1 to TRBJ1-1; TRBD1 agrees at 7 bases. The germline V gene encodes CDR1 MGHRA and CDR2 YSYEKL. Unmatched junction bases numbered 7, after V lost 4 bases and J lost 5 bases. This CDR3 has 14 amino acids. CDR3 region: CASSPGTVVTEAFF. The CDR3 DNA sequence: TGCGCCAGCAGCCCAGGGACAGTCGTTACTGAAGCTTTCTTT.

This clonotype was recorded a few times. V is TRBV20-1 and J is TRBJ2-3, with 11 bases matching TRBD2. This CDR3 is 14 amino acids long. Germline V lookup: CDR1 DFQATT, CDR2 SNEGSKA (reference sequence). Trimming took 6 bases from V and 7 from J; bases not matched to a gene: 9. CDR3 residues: CSASSGGAINTQYF. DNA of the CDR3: TGCAGTGCAAGTAGCGGGGGGGCCATAAATACGCAGTATTTT.

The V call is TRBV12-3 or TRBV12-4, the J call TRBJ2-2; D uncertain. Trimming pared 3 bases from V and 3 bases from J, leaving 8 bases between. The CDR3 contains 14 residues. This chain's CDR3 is CASSFRSDTGELFF. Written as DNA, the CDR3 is TGTGCCAGCAGTTTTAGGTCTGACACCGGGGAGCTGTTTTTT.

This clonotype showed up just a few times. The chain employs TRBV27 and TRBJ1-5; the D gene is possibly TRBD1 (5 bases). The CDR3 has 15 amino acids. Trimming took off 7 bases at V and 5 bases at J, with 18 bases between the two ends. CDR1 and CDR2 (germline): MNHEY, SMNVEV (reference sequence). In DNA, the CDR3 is TGTGCCAGCAACCCCGGAGCACCGGGGGATCAGCCCCAGCATTTT. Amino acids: CASNPGAPGDQPQHF.

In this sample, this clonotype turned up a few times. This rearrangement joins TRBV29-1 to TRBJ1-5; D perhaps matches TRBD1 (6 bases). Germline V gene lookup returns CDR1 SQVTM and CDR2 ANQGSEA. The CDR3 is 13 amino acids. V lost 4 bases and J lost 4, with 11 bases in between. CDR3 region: CSVAQGMNQPQHF. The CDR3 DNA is TGCAGCGTTGCTCAGGGGATGAATCAGCCCCAGCATTTT.

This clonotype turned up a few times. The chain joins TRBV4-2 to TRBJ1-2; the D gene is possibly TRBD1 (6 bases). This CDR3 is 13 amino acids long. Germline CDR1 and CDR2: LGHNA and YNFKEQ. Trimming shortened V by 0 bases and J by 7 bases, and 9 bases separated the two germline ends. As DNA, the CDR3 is TGTGCCAGCAGCCAAGACGGGGGCCTTGGCTACACCTTC. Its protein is CASSQDGGLGYTF.

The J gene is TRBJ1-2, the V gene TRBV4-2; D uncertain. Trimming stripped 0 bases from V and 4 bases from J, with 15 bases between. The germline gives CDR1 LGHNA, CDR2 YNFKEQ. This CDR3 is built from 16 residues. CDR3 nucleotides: TGTGCCAGCAGCCAAGATCCGACCTCTCCCGGCTATGGCTACACCTTC. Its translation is CASSQDPTSPGYGYTF.

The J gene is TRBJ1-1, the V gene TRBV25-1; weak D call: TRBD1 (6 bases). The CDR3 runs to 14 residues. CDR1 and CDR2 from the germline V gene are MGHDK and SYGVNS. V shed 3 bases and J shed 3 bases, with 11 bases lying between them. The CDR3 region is CASSDHRVDTEAFF. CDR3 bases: TGTGCCAGCAGTGATCACAGGGTCGACACTGAAGCTTTCTTT.

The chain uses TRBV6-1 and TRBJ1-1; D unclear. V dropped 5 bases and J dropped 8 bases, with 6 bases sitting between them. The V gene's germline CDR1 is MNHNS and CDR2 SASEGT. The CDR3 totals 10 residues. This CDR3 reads CASSTLEAFF. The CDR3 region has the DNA TGTGCCAGCAGTACCCTCGAAGCTTTCTTT.

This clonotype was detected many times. Written as DNA, the CDR3 is TGTGCCAGCAGACTGGGGGTTTATAGCAATCAGCCCCAGCATTTT. Its translation is CASRLGVYSNQPQHF. The chain is built from TRBV7-8 and TRBJ1-5, with TRBD1 as a possible D gene (5 bases). CDR1 is SGHVS and CDR2 is FQNEAQ in the germline V gene. The V end was cut by 6 bases, the J end by 0 bases, with 12 bases between. The CDR3 sequence is 15 residues long.

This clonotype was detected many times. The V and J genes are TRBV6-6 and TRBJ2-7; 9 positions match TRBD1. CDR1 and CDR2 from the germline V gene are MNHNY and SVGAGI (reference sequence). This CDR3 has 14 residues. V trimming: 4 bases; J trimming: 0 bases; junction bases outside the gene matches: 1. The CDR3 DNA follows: TGTGCCAGCAGTTCGACAGGGGGCTCCTACGAGCAGTACTTC. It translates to CASSSTGGSYEQYF.

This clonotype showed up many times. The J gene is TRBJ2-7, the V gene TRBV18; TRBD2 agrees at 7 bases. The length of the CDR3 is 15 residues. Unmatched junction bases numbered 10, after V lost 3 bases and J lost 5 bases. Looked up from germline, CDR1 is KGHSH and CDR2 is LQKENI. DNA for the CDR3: TGTGCCAGCTCACCCGTGTGGCGGGGGAGAAACGAGCAGTACTTC. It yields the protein CASSPVWRGRNEQYF.

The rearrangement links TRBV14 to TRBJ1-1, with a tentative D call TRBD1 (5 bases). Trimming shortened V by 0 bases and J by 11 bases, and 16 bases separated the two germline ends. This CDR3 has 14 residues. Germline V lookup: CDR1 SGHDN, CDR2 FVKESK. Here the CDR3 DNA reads TGTGCCAGCAGCCAAGAAAGGGACCCACAGTATGCTTTCTTT. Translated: CASSQERDPQYAFF. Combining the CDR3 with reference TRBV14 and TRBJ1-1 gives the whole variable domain EAGVTQFPSHSVIEKGQTVTLRCDPISGHDNLYWYRRVMGKEIKFLLHFVKESKQDESGMPNNRFLAERTGGTYSTLKVQPAELEDSGVYFCASSQERDPQYAFFGQGTRLTVV.

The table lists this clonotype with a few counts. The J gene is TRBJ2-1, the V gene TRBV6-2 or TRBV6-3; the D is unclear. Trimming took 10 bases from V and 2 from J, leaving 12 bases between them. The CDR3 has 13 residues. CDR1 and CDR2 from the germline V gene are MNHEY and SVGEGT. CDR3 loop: CATVRPAYNEQFF. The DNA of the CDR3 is TGTGCCACCGTTAGGCCGGCCTACAATGAGCAGTTCTTC.

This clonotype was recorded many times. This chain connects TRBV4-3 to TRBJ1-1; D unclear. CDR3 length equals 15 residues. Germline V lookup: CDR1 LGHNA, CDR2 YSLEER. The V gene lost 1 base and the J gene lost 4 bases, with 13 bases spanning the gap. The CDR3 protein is CASSQAISRRTEAFF. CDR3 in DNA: TGCGCCAGCAGCCAAGCAATATCGCGACGCACTGAAGCTTTCTTT.

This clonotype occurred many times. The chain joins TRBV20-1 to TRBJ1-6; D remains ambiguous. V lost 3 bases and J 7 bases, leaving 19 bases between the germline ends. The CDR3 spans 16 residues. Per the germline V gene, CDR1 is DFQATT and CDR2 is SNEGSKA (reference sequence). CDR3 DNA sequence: TGCAGTGCTAGGCCGACCGGGCTCTCGTGGAATTCACCCCTCCACTTT. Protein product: CSARPTGLSWNSPLHF.

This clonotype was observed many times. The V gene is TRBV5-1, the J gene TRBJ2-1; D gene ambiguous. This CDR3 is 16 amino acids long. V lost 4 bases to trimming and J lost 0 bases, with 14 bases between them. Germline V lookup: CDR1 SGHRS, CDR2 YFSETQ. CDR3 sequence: CASSLMGQSSYNEQFF. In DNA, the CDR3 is TGCGCCAGCAGCCTAATGGGCCAGAGCTCCTACAATGAGCAGTTCTTC.

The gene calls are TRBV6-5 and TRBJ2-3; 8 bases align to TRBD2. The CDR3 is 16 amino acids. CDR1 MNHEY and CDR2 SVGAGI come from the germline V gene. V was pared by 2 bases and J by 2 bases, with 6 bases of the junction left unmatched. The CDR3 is CASSYGGGGNTDTQYF. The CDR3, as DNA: TGTGCCAGCAGTTACGGGGGCGGGGGGAACACAGATACGCAGTATTTT.

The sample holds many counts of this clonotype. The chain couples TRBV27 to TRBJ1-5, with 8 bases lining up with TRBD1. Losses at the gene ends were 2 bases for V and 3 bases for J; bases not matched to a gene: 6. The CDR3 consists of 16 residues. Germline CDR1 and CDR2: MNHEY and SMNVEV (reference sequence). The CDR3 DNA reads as TGTGCCAGCAGTTTAACAGGGGGATTAGTCAATCAGCCCCAGCATTTT. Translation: CASSLTGGLVNQPQHF.

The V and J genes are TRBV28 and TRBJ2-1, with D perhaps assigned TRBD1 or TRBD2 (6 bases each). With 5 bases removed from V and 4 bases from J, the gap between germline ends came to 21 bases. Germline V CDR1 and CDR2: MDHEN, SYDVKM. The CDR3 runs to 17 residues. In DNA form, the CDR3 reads TGTGCCAGCAGTCCCTCTATGTTAGGGGGGAATTACAATGAGCAGTTCTTC. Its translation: CASSPSMLGGNYNEQFF. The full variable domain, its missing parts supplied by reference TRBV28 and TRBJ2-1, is DVKVTQSSRYLVKRTGEKVFLECVQDMDHENMFWYRQDPGLGLRLIYFSYDVKMKEKGDIPEGYSVSREKKERFSLILESASTNQTSMYLCASSPSMLGGNYNEQFFGPGTRLTVL.

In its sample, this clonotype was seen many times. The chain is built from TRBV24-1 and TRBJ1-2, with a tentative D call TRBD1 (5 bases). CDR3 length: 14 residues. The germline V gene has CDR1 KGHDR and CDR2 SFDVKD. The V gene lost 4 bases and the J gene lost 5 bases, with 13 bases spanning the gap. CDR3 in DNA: TGTGCCACCAGTGACCAAGATAGGGGATATGGCTACACCTTC. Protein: CATSDQDRGYGYTF.

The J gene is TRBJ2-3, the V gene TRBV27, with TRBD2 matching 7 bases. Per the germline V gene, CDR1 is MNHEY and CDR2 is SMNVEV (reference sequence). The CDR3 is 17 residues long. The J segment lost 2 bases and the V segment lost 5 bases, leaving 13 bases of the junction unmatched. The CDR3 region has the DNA TGTGCCAGCAGTACAATTCCGCGGGGGTCTATCACAGATACGCAGTATTTT. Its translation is CASSTIPRGSITDTQYF.

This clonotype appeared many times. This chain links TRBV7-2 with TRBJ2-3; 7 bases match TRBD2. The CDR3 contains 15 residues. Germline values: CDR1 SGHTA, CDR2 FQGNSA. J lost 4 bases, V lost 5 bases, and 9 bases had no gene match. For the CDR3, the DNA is TGTGCCAGCAGCCCCGTCGCGGGGGATTCAGATACGCAGTATTTT. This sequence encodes CASSPVAGDSDTQYF.